Following are 8 T cell receptor beta chains from one sample sequenced in a study of T cell responses to AZD1222 COVID-19 vaccine. This table comes from immunoSEQ multiplex PCR, and its TCRdb copy is limited to in-frame clones, with some not included. The sample lists some 150,000 clones; roughly 89% were seen once. Here the sequenced sample was peripheral blood, taken on day 0 of AZD1222 vaccination. The source of these receptors is an adult in good health.

The V gene is TRBV4-1, the J gene TRBJ1-2, with D possibly matching TRBD1 (5 bases). Trimming removed 4 bases from V and 5 bases from J, with 8 bases in between. The length of the CDR3 is 12 residues. Per the germline V gene, CDR1 is MGHRA and CDR2 is YSYEKL. The CDR3 region is CASSPDSYGYTF. The CDR3 coding sequence is TGCGCCAGCAGCCCTGACAGTTATGGCTACACCTTC.

The V call is TRBV5-1, the J call TRBJ2-4; tentative D call: TRBD2 (5 bases). The CDR3 covers 13 residues. Deletions cut 4 bases from V and 6 bases from J, with 11 bases between. Germline-derived CDR1 and CDR2 are SGHRS and YFSETQ. CDR3: CASSEEVTNIQYF. The CDR3 region has the DNA TGCGCCAGCAGCGAGGAGGTGACAAACATTCAGTACTTC.

The chain couples TRBV2 to TRBJ2-1; TRBD2 is a possible D gene (7 bases). The V gene lost 0 bases and the J gene lost 7 bases, with 10 bases spanning the gap. Germline V CDR1 and CDR2: SNHLY, FYNNEI. CDR3 length: 14 amino acids. The CDR3 DNA is TGTGCCAGCAGTGAAGCGGGGGGGCCTAATGAGCAGTTCTTC. Its translation is CASSEAGGPNEQFF.

The chain has TRBV11-3 and TRBJ2-1; D is unresolved. This CDR3 spans 13 amino acids. Trimming left V 1 base short and J 5 bases short, with 6 bases between. Per germline, CDR1 SGHNT and CDR2 YENEEA. This CDR3 is CASSLGVDNEQFF. CDR3 DNA sequence: TGTGCCAGCAGCTTAGGAGTTGACAATGAGCAGTTCTTC.

This sequence joins TRBV27 and TRBJ2-7, with D unclear. This CDR3 region has 14 residues. The ends were cut back, 5 bases at V and 0 bases at J, with 11 bases in the middle. Germline V gives CDR1 MNHEY, CDR2 SMNVEV (reference sequence). CDR3: CASSPHTSSYEQYF. In DNA form, the CDR3 reads TGTGCCAGCAGTCCCCACACAAGCTCCTACGAGCAGTACTTC.

The DNA of the CDR3 is TGTGCCAGCAGTTACCAGGCGGGCCAGGGGGCCTACAATGAGCAGTTCTTC. This sequence encodes CASSYQAGQGAYNEQFF. The chain couples TRBV6-2 or TRBV6-3 to TRBJ2-1, with 7 positions matching TRBD1. The CDR3 sequence is 17 residues long. Trimming at V came to 2 bases and at J to 2 bases, leaving 9 bases not matched to a gene. Germline V gene data show CDR1 as MNHEY and CDR2 as SVGEGT.

This chain links TRBV6-5 with TRBJ2-2; D is unclear. CDR3 length: 14 residues. The germline V gene has CDR1 MNHEY and CDR2 SVGAGI. Trimming stripped 2 bases from V and 4 bases from J, with 8 bases between. The CDR3 sequence: CASSYSRRTGELFF. CDR3 nucleotide sequence: TGTGCCAGCAGTTACAGCAGGCGCACCGGGGAGCTGTTTTTT.

Points on this clone: The same CDR3 arises from other DNA sequences in this sample as well. This chain joins TRBV28 and TRBJ2-2; D gene unclear. The CDR3 is 12 residues long. V lost 4 bases and J 4 bases, leaving 4 bases between the germline ends. CDR1 is MDHEN, CDR2 SYDVKM, per germline. CDR3 protein: CASSSGTGELFF. The CDR3 coding sequence is TGTGCCAGCAGTTCGGGCACCGGGGAGCTGTTTTTT. Full variable domain (missing parts from reference TRBV28 and TRBJ2-2): DVKVTQSSRYLVKRTGEKVFLECVQDMDHENMFWYRQDPGLGLRLIYFSYDVKMKEKGDIPEGYSVSREKKERFSLILESASTNQTSMYLCASSSGTGELFFGEGSRLTVL.